The 4 T cell receptor beta chains presented below share a single source sample, sequenced in a study of blood T cell repertoires in COVID-19 (dated by TCRdb to about 2020). Library preparation used the immunoSEQ multiplex PCR assay. This is the immuneACCESS table as TCRdb keeps it, with only in-frame sequences that have V and J called. A part of the clones is gone; compared with another copy, unresolved V genes explain less than half, and the rest is unexplained. In all, the sample holds approximately 440,000 clones, and roughly 87% of those were seen once. More than 0.55% of the sample is taken by the ten largest. Material: PBMCs or T cells enriched from blood (not recorded which). These receptors all come from a man younger than 35 who had recovered from COVID-19.

V usage is TRBV3-1 (or the pseudogene TRBV3-2) and J usage is TRBJ1-1; D gene unclear. Germline V lookup: CDR1 LGHDT, CDR2 YNNKEL (reference sequence). CDR3 size: 15 residues. The ends were cut back, 7 bases at V and 1 base at J, with 16 bases in the middle. The CDR3: CASTSSRVGNTEAFF. DNA of the CDR3: TGTGCCAGCACCTCGTCCCGGGTGGGGAACACTGAAGCTTTCTTT.

CDR3 protein: CATSRDPGNEQFF. The CDR3 nucleotides are TGTGCCACCAGCAGAGATCCCGGCAATGAGCAGTTCTTC. The V call is TRBV15, the J call TRBJ2-1; D uncertain. This CDR3 spans 13 amino acids. Trimming took 0 bases from V and 6 from J, leaving 6 bases between them. The V gene's germline CDR1 is LNHNV and CDR2 YYDKDF (reference sequence).

V gene TRBV5-1 combines with J gene TRBJ2-7, with TRBD2 matching 11 bases. The J segment lost 4 bases and the V segment lost 0 bases, leaving 3 bases of the junction unmatched. From germline, CDR1 is SGHRS and CDR2 YFSETQ. This CDR3 has 15 residues. CDR3 coding DNA: TGCGCCAGCAGCTTGGGTAGCGGGGGGGCGTACGAGCAGTACTTC. It codes for CASSLGSGGAYEQYF.

The J gene is TRBJ2-2, the V gene TRBV7-3; unclear D gene. The germline CDR1 and CDR2 sequences are SGHTA and FQGTGA. This CDR3 has 13 amino acids. V was pared by 1 base and J by 6 bases, with 6 bases between. CDR3 nucleotides: TGTGCCAGCAGCTTAATGGCATCCGGGGAGCTGTTTTTT. This codes for CASSLMASGELFF.